Given below is one TCR beta chain in context. Its specificity is unknown. This entry comes from a study of cytomegalovirus exposure and HLA in healthy donors. Findings of the study overall: Among immune exposure information, only CMV serostatus was available.

PCR amplification relied on 60 Vbeta primers (plus 13 Jbeta primers). Profiling relied on immunoSEQ multiplex PCR, and the TCRdb table lists in-frame clones only, not all of them. The sample holds some 110,000 clones, around 64% seen once. This CDR3 spans 15 amino acids. In germline, CDR1 is MGHDK, CDR2 SYGVNS. V lost 1 base and J 4 bases, leaving 13 bases between the germline ends. The V gene is TRBV25-1, the J gene TRBJ1-1, with a weak D call TRBD1 (6 bases). The clonotype originates from a man aged 25 to 40 in good health and CMV-seropositive. Sequencing was performed on PBMCs. The CDR3 nucleotides are TGTGCCAGCAGTGAATGGGGCAGGGGAAGCACTGAAGCTTTCTTT. Translation: CASSEWGRGSTEAFF.